This T cell receptor (beta chain) was sequenced for a study of human T cells and chemical hapten exposure. Methods used by the authors: Sample-level TCR yields exhibited a median of 95,638, with a range of about 23,224 to 690,600. Each CDR3 protein gets one entry after TCRdb re-called the RACE reads with MiXCR. Here the V and J calls rest on TCRdb's processing, not on the authors' analysis. Seen here are some 350,000 distinct CDR3 sequences, around 7% observed once, and the top ten hold 7.5% to 8.5%. The time point is: patch test 1, 2 weeks after DPC sensitization. Treatment specified: therapeutic diphenylcyclopropenone sensitization with weekly scalp DPC. Only after blood had been drawn was each patch test applied. It was from unfractionated whole blood that total RNA was extracted. This CDR3 contains 14 residues. From germline, CDR1 is SGHDN and CDR2 FVKESK. Trimming removed 4 bases from V and 5 bases from J, with 14 bases in between.

Study results and caveats: Donors, who had alopecia, may show an immune response that differs from healthy people's.

As for this clonotype: Its antigen remains unidentified.

This rearrangement joins TRBV14 to TRBJ1-1; D call uncertain. The sequence was collected from a young woman with alopecia areata. Some clones in this sample may be carry-over from other donors' samples. Sequenced here: whole blood, sampled in connection with sensitization to the hapten diphenylcyclopropenone (DPC). CDR3 region: CASSRLQAETEAFF. The CDR3 region has the DNA TGTGCCAGCAGCCGGCTCCAGGCAGAGACTGAAGCTTTCTTT.